The 20 T cell receptor beta chains below all came from one sample that was sequenced in a study of shared clonotypes between healthy human individuals. Produced via immunoSEQ multiplex PCR; TCRdb's table is partial and in-frame only. This sample has about 2.1 million clones, with about 92% found just once. The naive CD8 population came from CD45RO-negative cells selected for CCR7, without terminally differentiated effector memory CD45RA+ cells. Material: naive CD8+ T cells from PBMCs. The receptors stem from a man aged 18 to 29 in good health. Some clones in this sample may be carry-over from other donors' samples.

This sequence joins TRBV5-8 and TRBJ2-3; D is uncertain. Between the trimmed V and J ends, which lost 2 bases and 4 bases, there was a span of 17 bases. Per the germline V gene, CDR1 is SGHTS and CDR2 is YDEGEE. This CDR3 is 16 amino acids long. In nucleotides, the CDR3 is TGTGCCAGCAGCTTACCGTGGGGATTCGGGCCAGATACGCAGTATTTT. Protein product: CASSLPWGFGPDTQYF.

The J gene is TRBJ2-7, the V gene TRBV28, with D unresolved. The CDR3 length is 12 residues. CDR1 and CDR2 (germline): MDHEN, SYDVKM. Between the trimmed V and J ends, which lost 2 bases and 5 bases, there was a span of 7 bases. CDR3 in DNA: TGTGCCAGCAGTTTAACCCCTCACGAGCAGTACTTC. Encoded protein: CASSLTPHEQYF.

This clone showed up just a few times. The V call is TRBV7-9, the J call TRBJ1-4; 8 bases match TRBD1. The CDR3 is 13 residues long. Germline V gene sequence: CDR1 SEHNR, CDR2 FQNEAQ (reference sequence). The junction had 7 bases not matched to a gene; V was cut back by 7 bases and J by 9 bases. The CDR3 spells CASTNGQGKKLFF. The CDR3 nucleotides are TGTGCCAGCACCAACGGACAGGGCAAAAAACTGTTTTTT.

J is TRBJ1-4 and V is TRBV5-1; D might be TRBD1 (5 bases). The V and J ends lost 6 bases and 7 bases respectively, with 19 bases between them. Germline CDR1 reads SGHRS; CDR2 reads YFSETQ. The CDR3 contains 15 residues. This chain's CDR3 is CASKSRGEESEKLFF. As DNA, the CDR3 is TGCGCCAGCAAATCTCGGGGGGAGGAGAGTGAAAAACTGTTTTTT. Together with reference TRBV5-1 and TRBJ1-4, the CDR3 gives the full variable domain: KAGVTQTPRYLIKTRGQQVTLSCSPISGHRSVSWYQQTPGQGLQFLFEYFSETQRNKGNFPGRFSGRQFSNSRSEMNVSTLELGDSALYLCASKSRGEESEKLFFGSGTQLSVL.

The chain links TRBV7-8 to TRBJ2-1; D might be TRBD1 (5 bases). This CDR3 spans 15 amino acids. In germline, CDR1 is SGHVS, CDR2 FQNEAQ. Trimming cost V 0 bases and J 7 bases, with 13 bases left between them. The CDR3 sequence is CASSLAWGLRNEQFF. The CDR3 region has the DNA TGTGCCAGCAGCTTAGCGTGGGGCTTGAGGAATGAGCAGTTCTTC.

As for this clone: At the DNA level, this CDR3 is encoded by other sequences in the same sample as well. J is TRBJ2-2 and V is TRBV5-1; D is uncertain. CDR1 is SGHRS, CDR2 YFSETQ, per germline. The CDR3 totals 12 residues. Between the trimmed V and J ends, which lost 4 bases and 3 bases, there was a span of 4 bases. The CDR3 sequence: CASSPDTGELFF. The CDR3 DNA is TGCGCCAGCAGCCCCGACACCGGGGAGCTGTTTTTT.

This chain joins TRBV6-4 and TRBJ2-7; 9 bases align to TRBD2. The CDR3 length is 14 residues. Losses at the gene ends were 5 bases for V and 4 bases for J; bases not matched to a gene: 6. In germline, CDR1 is MRHNA, CDR2 SNTAGT. The CDR3 DNA sequence: TGTGCCAGCAGTTATTCTAGCGGGGATTACGAGCAGTACTTC. It translates to CASSYSSGDYEQYF.

CDR3 protein: CASSPLGWDSNQPQHF. CDR3 bases: TGTGCCAGCAGCCCCCTGGGGTGGGATAGCAATCAGCCCCAGCATTTT. The chain employs TRBV7-6 and TRBJ1-5; D gene ambiguous. Trimming stripped 5 bases from V and 0 bases from J, with 14 bases between. Germline-derived CDR1 and CDR2 are SGHVS and FNYEAQ. The CDR3 spans 16 residues. The full variable domain, its missing parts supplied by reference TRBV7-6 and TRBJ1-5, is GAGVSQSPRYKVTKRGQDVALRCDPISGHVSLYWYRQALGQGPEFLTYFNYEAQQDKSGLPNDRFSAERPEGSISTLTIQRTEQRDSAMYRCASSPLGWDSNQPQHFGDGTRLSIL.

CDR3 amino acids: CASSKRRGSANEKLFF. DNA for the CDR3: TGTGCCAGCAGCAAGCGCAGGGGGTCGGCTAATGAAAAACTGTTTTTT. The V gene is TRBV7-9, the J gene TRBJ1-4; 7 bases map to TRBD1. Trimming removed 5 bases from V and 3 bases from J; junction bases left unmatched: 9. In germline, CDR1 is SEHNR, CDR2 FQNEAQ (reference sequence). The CDR3 covers 16 residues.

V usage is TRBV29-1 and J usage is TRBJ2-7; no clear D. CDR3 length equals 11 residues. Germline assignment: CDR1 SQVTM and CDR2 ANQGSEA. Trimming stripped 4 bases from V and 2 bases from J, with 6 bases between. CDR3 DNA sequence: TGCAGCGTTGTAGGCACCTACGAGCAGTACTTC. Protein: CSVVGTYEQYF.

The chain couples TRBV19 to TRBJ2-5, with a weak D call TRBD2 (6 bases). The CDR3 extends over 15 amino acids. Per germline, CDR1 LNHDA and CDR2 SQIVND (reference sequence). Trimming shortened V by 2 bases and J by 4 bases, and 14 bases separated the two germline ends. CDR3 in amino acids: CASSIYSGSPETQYF. The CDR3 nucleotides read TGTGCCAGTAGTATATATTCCGGGAGTCCAGAGACCCAGTACTTC.

CDR3 in DNA: TGTGCCAGCAGCAATAACAAGAACACCGGGGAGCTGTTTTTT. This encodes CASSNNKNTGELFF. The rearrangement links TRBV7-9 to TRBJ2-2; D remains unclear. V lost 5 bases, J lost 1 base, and 8 bases lay in between. Germline CDR1 SEHNR, CDR2 FQNEAQ (reference sequence). The CDR3 length is 14 residues.

The V gene is TRBV29-1, the J gene TRBJ2-3; 7 positions match TRBD1. Per the germline V gene, CDR1 is SQVTM and CDR2 is ANQGSEA. With 1 base clipped from V and 5 bases from J, the junction kept 6 bases outside the gene matches. The CDR3 spans 14 residues. The CDR3 DNA follows: TGCAGCGTTGAAGTAAGGGGGCCCAAAGATACGCAGTATTTT. Its translation is CSVEVRGPKDTQYF.

The chain couples TRBV13 to TRBJ2-1; a weak D match, TRBD2 (6 bases). Trimming took 5 bases from V and 2 from J, leaving 10 bases between them. The CDR3 loop spans 14 amino acids. The germline CDR1 and CDR2 sequences are PRHDT and FYEKMQ (reference sequence). CDR3 DNA: TGTGCCAGCAGCGCAAGCGGGCCCTACAATGAGCAGTTCTTC. Amino acid sequence: CASSASGPYNEQFF.

V and J are TRBV27 and TRBJ1-2; no clear D gene. V lost 8 bases, J lost 7 bases, and 8 bases lay in between. Germline CDR1 is MNHEY and CDR2 is SMNVEV (reference sequence). The CDR3 is 10 residues long. CDR3 amino acids: CASPEVGYTF. The DNA of the CDR3 is TGTGCCAGCCCGGAAGTTGGCTACACCTTC.

The gene calls are TRBV29-1 and TRBJ1-1, with unresolved D. The germline V and J ends were trimmed by 2 bases and 4 bases, with 11 bases remaining between them. The CDR3 is 13 residues long. CDR1 and CDR2 (germline): SQVTM, ANQGSEA. The CDR3 loop reads CSVETIFVTEAFF. DNA for the CDR3: TGCAGCGTTGAAACAATCTTTGTCACTGAAGCTTTCTTT.

V gene TRBV6-5 combines with J gene TRBJ2-7; D may be TRBD2 (5 bases). The CDR3 is made up of 13 amino acids. Per the germline V gene, CDR1 is MNHEY and CDR2 is SVGAGI. The V gene lost 8 bases and the J gene lost 1 base, with 12 bases spanning the gap. CDR3: CASESSRSYEQYF. The CDR3 bases are TGTGCCAGCGAGTCTAGCAGGTCCTACGAGCAGTACTTC.

V gene TRBV5-6 combines with J gene TRBJ1-1; the match to TRBD1 covers 7 bases. This CDR3 spans 15 amino acids. The V gene end was trimmed by 4 bases and the J gene end by 1 base; junction bases not matched to a gene: 7. CDR1 and CDR2 (germline): SGHDT, YYEEEE. The CDR3 DNA reads as TGTGCCAGCAGCCCTCCGACAGGGCCGAACACTGAAGCTTTCTTT. It yields the protein CASSPPTGPNTEAFF.

Note on this clone: The same CDR3 also results from other DNA sequences found in this sample. The J gene is TRBJ1-3, the V gene TRBV28; possible D gene TRBD1, 6 bases. The CDR3 runs to 14 residues. The V gene's germline CDR1 is MDHEN and CDR2 SYDVKM. The V end lost 3 bases, the J end lost 1 base, and 7 bases lay between the germline ends. The DNA of the CDR3 is TGTGCCAGCAGTTTTAGGGGGTCTGGAAACACCATATATTTT. This gives the protein CASSFRGSGNTIYF. The full variable domain, its missing parts supplied by reference TRBV28 and TRBJ1-3, is DVKVTQSSRYLVKRTGEKVFLECVQDMDHENMFWYRQDPGLGLRLIYFSYDVKMKEKGDIPEGYSVSREKKERFSLILESASTNQTSMYLCASSFRGSGNTIYFGEGSWLTVV.

The gene calls are TRBV5-6 and TRBJ2-5; D is perhaps TRBD2 (6 bases). The V end was cut by 4 bases, the J end by 1 base, with 11 bases between. Germline assignment: CDR1 SGHDT and CDR2 YYEEEE. The CDR3 consists of 14 residues. The DNA for the CDR3 is TGTGCCAGCAGCGTGGGACTGTTCCAAGAGACCCAGTACTTC. Amino acid sequence: CASSVGLFQETQYF.